This T cell receptor (beta chain) is from a study of CD8+CD57+ T cells in acquired aplastic anemia. General study results and limits: Patients shared around 30 CD8+ CDR3 sequences with controls.

Genomic DNA templated the TCR beta VDJ and CDR3 profiling. TCRdb reanalysed the reads using MiXCR and keeps one entry per CDR3 protein. The sample consists of roughly 180,000 distinct CDR3 sequences, around 63% of them appearing once. The CDR3 has 17 residues. Trimming removed 4 bases at V and 5 bases at J, with 23 bases between. Germline assignment: CDR1 SGHVS and CDR2 FNYEAQ. Patients picked for sequencing had shown CD8+CD57+ cell expansion detected by flow cytometry. Patients had received no therapy at the time of blood sampling. Turning to this clonotype: Its antigen is unknown. The conserved phenylalanine or tryptophan is not found at the CDR3 terminus, so this likely reflects a read error.

The material sequenced was sorted CD4+, CD8+, or CD8+CD57+ T cells (not recorded which) from PBMCs. The chain uses TRBV7-6 and TRBJ1-1; the D gene is possibly TRBD1 (5 bases). This TCR derives from a human donor with aplastic anemia. The CDR3 protein is CASSSSSILQGETEAFL. The CDR3 nucleotides read TGTGCCAGCAGCTCTTCCTCCATCCTTCAAGGGGAAACTGAAGCTTTCCTT.